This TCR beta chain appears in the sequencing data of a study of T-cell reconstitution after alpha-beta-depleted transplantation in children. A TCRbeta library incorporating unique molecular identifiers was prepared. TCRdb reprocessed the PCR reads with MiXCR, giving one entry per CDR3 protein. The sample contains 200,000 to 300,000 distinct CDR3 sequences, approximately 12% of which appear only once. This clonotype has at least ten counts. This CDR3 has 16 residues. The V gene end was trimmed by 5 bases and the J gene end by 2 bases; junction bases not matched to a gene: 11. Germline V gene sequence: CDR1 DFQATT, CDR2 SNEGSKA (reference sequence).

The receptor was derived from a human donor who donated a stem cell graft to a child with acute lymphoblastic leukemia. The chain links TRBV20-1 to TRBJ2-3; 9 bases align to TRBD2. The input for sequencing was PBMCs from the stem cell graft donor, taken from the stem cell graft. In nucleotides, the CDR3 is TGCAGTGCTCCCCTTAGAGCGGGGGGCACCACAGATACGCAGTATTTT. Translating gives CSAPLRAGGTTDTQYF.